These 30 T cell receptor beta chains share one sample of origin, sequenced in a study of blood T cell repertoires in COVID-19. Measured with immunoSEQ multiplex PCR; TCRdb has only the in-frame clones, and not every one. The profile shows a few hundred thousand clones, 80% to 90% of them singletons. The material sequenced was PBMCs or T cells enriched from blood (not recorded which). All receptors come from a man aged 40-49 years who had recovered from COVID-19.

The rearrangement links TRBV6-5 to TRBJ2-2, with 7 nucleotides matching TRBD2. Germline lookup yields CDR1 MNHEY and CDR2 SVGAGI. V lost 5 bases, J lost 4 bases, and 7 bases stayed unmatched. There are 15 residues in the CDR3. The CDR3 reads CASSPPGGGTGELFF. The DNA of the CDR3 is TGTGCCAGCAGTCCCCCGGGAGGCGGCACCGGGGAGCTGTTTTTT.

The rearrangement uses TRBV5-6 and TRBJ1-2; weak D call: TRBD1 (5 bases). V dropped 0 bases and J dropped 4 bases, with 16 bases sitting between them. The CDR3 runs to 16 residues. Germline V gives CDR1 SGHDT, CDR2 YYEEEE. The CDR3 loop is CASSLGGGTGAYGYTF. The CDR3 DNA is TGTGCCAGCAGCTTGGGAGGCGGGACTGGGGCCTATGGCTACACCTTC.

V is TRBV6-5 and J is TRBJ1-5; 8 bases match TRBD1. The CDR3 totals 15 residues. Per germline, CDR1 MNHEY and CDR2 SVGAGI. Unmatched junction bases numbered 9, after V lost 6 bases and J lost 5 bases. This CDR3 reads CASSSKSRGHQPQHF. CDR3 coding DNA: TGTGCCAGCAGCTCCAAAAGCAGGGGGCATCAGCCCCAGCATTTT.

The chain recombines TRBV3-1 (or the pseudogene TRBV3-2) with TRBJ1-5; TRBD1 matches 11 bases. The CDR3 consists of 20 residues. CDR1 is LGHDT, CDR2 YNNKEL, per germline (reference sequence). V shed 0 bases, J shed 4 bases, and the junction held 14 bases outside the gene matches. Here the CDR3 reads CASSQEGQGALSQENQPQHF. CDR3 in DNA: TGTGCCAGCAGCCAAGAAGGACAGGGGGCGCTTAGCCAGGAGAATCAGCCCCAGCATTTT.

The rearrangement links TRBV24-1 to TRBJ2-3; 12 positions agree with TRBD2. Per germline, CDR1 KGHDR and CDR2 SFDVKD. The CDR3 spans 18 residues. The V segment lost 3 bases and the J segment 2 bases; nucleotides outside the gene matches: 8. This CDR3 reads CATSDPRTSGTPTDTQYF. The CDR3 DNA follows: TGTGCCACCAGTGATCCCAGGACTAGCGGGACCCCCACAGATACGCAGTATTTT.

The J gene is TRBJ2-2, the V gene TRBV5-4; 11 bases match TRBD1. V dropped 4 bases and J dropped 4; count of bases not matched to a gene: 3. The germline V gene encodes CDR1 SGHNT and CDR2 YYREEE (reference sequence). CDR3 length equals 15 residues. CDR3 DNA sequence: TGTGCCAGCAGCGGTGGACAGGGGGCCACCGGGGAGCTGTTTTTT. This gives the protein CASSGGQGATGELFF.

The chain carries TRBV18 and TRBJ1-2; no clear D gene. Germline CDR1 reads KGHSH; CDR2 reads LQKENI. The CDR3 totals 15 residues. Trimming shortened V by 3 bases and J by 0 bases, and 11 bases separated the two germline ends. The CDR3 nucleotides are TGTGCCAGCTCACCGGACCAGCGGGCTAACTATGGCTACACCTTC. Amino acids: CASSPDQRANYGYTF.

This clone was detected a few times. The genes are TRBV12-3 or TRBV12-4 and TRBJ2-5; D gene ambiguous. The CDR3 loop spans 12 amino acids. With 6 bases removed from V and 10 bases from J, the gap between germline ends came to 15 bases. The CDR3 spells CASSSGETFQYF. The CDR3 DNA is TGTGCCAGCAGCTCCGGCGAGACATTCCAGTACTTC.

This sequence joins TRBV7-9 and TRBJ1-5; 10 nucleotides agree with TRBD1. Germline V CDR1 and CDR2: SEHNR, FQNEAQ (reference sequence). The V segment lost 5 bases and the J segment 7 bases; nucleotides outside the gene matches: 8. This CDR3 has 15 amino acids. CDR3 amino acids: CASSKTGGAGQPQHF. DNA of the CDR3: TGTGCCAGCAGCAAGACAGGGGGCGCGGGCCAGCCCCAGCATTTT.

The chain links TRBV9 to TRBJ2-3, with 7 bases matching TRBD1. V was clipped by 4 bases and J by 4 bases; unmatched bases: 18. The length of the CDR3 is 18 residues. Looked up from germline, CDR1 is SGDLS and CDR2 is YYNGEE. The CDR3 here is CASSYDPGQPGSADTQYF. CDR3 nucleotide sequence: TGTGCCAGCAGCTATGACCCGGGACAGCCGGGAAGCGCAGATACGCAGTATTTT.

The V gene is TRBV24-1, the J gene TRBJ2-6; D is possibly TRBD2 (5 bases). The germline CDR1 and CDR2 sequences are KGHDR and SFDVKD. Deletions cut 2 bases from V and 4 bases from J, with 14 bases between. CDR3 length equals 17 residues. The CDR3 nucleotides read TGTGCCACCAGTGATTCTGTAAGGAGGTCAGGGGCCAACGTCCTGACTTTC. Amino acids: CATSDSVRRSGANVLTF.

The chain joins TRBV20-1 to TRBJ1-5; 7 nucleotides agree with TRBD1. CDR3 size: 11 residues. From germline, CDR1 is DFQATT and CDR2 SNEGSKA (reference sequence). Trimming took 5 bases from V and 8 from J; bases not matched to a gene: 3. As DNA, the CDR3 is TGCAGTGCTGCAGGGGGAGAGCCCCAGCATTTT. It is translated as CSAAGGEPQHF.

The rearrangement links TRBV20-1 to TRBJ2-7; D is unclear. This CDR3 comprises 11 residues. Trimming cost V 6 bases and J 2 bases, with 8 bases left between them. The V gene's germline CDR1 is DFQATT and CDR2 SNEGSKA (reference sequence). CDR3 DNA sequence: TGCAGTGCCTTTCTAGCCTACGAGCAGTACTTC. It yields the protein CSAFLAYEQYF.

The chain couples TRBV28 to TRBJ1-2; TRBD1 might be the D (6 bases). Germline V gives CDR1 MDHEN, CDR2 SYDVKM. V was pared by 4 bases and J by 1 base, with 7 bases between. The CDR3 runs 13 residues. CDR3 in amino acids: CASSSQGNYGYTF. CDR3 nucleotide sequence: TGTGCCAGCAGTTCACAGGGTAACTATGGCTACACCTTC.

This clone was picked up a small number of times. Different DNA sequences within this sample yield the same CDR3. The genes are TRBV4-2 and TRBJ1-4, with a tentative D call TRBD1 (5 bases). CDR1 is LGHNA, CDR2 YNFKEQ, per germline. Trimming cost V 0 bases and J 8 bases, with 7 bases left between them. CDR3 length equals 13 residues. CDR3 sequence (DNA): TGTGCCAGCAGCCAAGATAGGGGCGAAAAACTGTTTTTT. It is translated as CASSQDRGEKLFF.

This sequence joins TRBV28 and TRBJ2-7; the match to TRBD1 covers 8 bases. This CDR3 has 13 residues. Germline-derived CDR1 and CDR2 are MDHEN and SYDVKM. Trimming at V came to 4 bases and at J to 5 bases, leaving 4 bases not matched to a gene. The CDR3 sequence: CASSSQGGNEQYF. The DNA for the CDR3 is TGTGCCAGCAGTTCACAGGGGGGCAACGAGCAGTACTTC.

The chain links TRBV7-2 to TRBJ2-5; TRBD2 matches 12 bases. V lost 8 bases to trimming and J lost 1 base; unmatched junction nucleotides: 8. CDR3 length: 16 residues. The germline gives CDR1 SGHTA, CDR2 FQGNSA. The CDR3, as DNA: TGTGCCAGCGGCGGACTAGCGGGGAGACCCCAAGAGACCCAGTACTTC. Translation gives CASGGLAGRPQETQYF.

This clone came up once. The CDR3 region is CASSLTAYTEAFF. In DNA form, the CDR3 reads TGTGCCAGCAGTTTAACAGCCTACACTGAAGCTTTCTTT. The chain has TRBV27 and TRBJ1-1; D gene unclear. The germline CDR1 and CDR2 sequences are MNHEY and SMNVEV (reference sequence). Trimming took 2 bases from V and 3 from J, leaving 7 bases between them. The CDR3 totals 13 residues.

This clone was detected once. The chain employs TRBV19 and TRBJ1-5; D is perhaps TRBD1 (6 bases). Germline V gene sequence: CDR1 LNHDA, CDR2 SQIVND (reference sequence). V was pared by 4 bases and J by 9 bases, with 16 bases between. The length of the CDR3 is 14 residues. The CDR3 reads CASSTSGARTPQHF. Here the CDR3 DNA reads TGTGCCAGTAGTACCTCAGGGGCCCGGACGCCCCAGCATTTT. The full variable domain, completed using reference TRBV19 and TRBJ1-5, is DGGITQSPKYLFRKEGQNVTLSCEQNLNHDAMYWYRQDPGQGLRLIYYSQIVNDFQKGDIAEGYSVSREKKESFPLTVTSAQKNPTAFYLCASSTSGARTPQHFGDGTRLSIL.

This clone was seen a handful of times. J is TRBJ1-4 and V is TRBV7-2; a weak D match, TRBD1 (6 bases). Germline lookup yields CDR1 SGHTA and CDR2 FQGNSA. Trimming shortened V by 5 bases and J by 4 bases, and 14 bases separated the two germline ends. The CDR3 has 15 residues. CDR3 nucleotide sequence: TGTGCCAGCAGCCGGGACATTGGCTATAATGAAAAACTGTTTTTT. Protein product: CASSRDIGYNEKLFF.

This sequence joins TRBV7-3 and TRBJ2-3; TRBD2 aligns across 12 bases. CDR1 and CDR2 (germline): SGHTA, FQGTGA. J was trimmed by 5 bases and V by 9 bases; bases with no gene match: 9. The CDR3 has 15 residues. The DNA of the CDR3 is TGTGCCAGTCAAGGGGAACTAGCGGGGGGAGATACGCAGTATTTT. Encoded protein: CASQGELAGGDTQYF.

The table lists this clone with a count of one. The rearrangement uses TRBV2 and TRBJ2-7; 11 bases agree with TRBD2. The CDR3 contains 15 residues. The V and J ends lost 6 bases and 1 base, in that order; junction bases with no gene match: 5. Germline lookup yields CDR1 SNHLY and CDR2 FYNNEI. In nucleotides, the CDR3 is TGTGCCAGCAGCGTCTCTAGCGGGAGGTCCTACGAGCAGTACTTC. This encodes CASSVSSGRSYEQYF. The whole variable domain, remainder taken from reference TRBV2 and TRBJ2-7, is EPEVTQTPSHQVTQMGQEVILRCVPISNHLYFYWYRQILGQKVEFLVSFYNNEISEKSEIFDDQFSVERPDGSNFTLKIRSTKLEDSAMYFCASSVSSGRSYEQYFGPGTRLTVT.

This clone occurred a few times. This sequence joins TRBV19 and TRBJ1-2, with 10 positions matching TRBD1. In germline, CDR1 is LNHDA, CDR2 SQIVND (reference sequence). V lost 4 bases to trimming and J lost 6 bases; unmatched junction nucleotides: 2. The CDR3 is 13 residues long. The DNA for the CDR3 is TGTGCCAGTAGTACCGGACAGGGGGATGGCTACACCTTC. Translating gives CASSTGQGDGYTF.

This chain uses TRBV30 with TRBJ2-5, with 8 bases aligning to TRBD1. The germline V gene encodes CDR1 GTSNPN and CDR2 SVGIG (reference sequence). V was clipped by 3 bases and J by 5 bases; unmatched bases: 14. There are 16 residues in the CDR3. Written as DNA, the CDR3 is TGTGCCTGGAGCTTCCCTTGGCAGGGGGCCGAGGAGACCCAGTACTTC. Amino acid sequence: CAWSFPWQGAEETQYF.

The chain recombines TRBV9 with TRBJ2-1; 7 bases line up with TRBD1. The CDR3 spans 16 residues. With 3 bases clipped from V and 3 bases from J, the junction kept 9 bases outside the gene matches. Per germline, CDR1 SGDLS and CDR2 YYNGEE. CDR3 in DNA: TGTGCCAGCAGCGGCAGCCGGGACAGAAGCTACAATGAGCAGTTCTTC. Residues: CASSGSRDRSYNEQFF.

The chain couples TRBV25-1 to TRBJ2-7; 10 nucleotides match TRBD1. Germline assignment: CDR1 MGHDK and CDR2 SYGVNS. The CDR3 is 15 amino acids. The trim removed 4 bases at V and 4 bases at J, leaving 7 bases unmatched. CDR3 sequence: CASSAPDRGIYEQYF. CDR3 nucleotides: TGTGCCAGCAGTGCCCCGGACAGGGGGATTTACGAGCAGTACTTC.

The CDR3 DNA sequence: TGTGCCTGGAGTTCCCCCCGGTATCTAGCGGGAGCTGGGGCCAACGTCCTGACTTTC. Amino acid sequence: CAWSSPRYLAGAGANVLTF. V gene TRBV30 combines with J gene TRBJ2-6; 10 bases fit TRBD2. The CDR3 spans 19 residues. With V trimmed by 2 bases and J by 2 bases, 12 bases remained unmatched. Germline V gives CDR1 GTSNPN, CDR2 SVGIG (reference sequence).

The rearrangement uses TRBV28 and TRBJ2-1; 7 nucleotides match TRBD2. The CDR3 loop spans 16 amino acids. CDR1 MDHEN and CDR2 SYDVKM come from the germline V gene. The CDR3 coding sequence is TGTAACCCAGGCCCCCCCGGGGAGGGAGATTTAAATGAGCAGTTCTTC. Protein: CNPGPPGEGDLNEQFF. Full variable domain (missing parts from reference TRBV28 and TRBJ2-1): DVKVTQSSRYLVKRTGEKVFLECVQDMDHENMFWYRQDPGLGLRLIYFSYDVKMKEKGDIPEGYSVSREKKERFSLILESASTNQTSMYLCNPGPPGEGDLNEQFFGPGTRLTVL.

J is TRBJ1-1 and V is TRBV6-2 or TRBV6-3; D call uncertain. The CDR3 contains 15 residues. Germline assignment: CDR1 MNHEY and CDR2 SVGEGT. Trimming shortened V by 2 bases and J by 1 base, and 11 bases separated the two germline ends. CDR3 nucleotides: TGTGCCAGCAGTTACCTTCCGACGGGGAACACTGAAGCTTTCTTT. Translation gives CASSYLPTGNTEAFF.

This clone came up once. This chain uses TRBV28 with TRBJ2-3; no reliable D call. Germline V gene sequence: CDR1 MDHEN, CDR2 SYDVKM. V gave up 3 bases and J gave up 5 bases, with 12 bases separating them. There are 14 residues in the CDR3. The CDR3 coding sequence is TGTGCCAGCAGTTTCCCGGAGTCTTTAGATACGCAGTATTTT. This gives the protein CASSFPESLDTQYF.